This T cell receptor (beta chain) was captured in a study of CD8+ T cells in alopecia areata. The authors extracted RNA and reverse transcribed it into cDNA as the sequencing template. Profiled with immunoSEQ multiplex PCR; TCRdb holds only in-frame clones, not every one. The table shows 150,000 to 200,000 clones, with around 60% occurring only once. The CDR3 has 14 amino acids. The germline V and J ends were trimmed by 4 bases and 1 base, with 10 bases remaining between them. Germline V gives CDR1 LNHNV, CDR2 YYDKDF (reference sequence). This sequence originates from a human donor with alopecia areata. J is TRBJ1-1 and V is TRBV15; tentative D call: TRBD1 (5 bases). The material was CD4+ T cells sorted from blood, obtained at week 0. CDR3 sequence (DNA): TGTGCCACCAGCACGGGACTGACGAACACTGAAGCTTTCTTT. Protein: CATSTGLTNTEAFF. Supplemented by reference TRBV15 and TRBJ1-1, the full variable domain reads DAMVIQNPRYQVTQFGKPVTLSCSQTLNHNVMYWYQQKSSQAPKLLFHYYDKDFNNEADTPDNFQSRRPNTSFCFLDIRSPGLGDTAMYLCATSTGLTNTEAFFGQGTRLTVV.